The TCR beta chain under discussion was sequenced for a study of radiotherapy plus CTLA-4 blockade in lung cancer. Background on the study: Objective responses were documented in around 18% of patients, with disease control in just over 30%.

V shed 0 bases and J 6 bases; nucleotides not matched to a gene: 9. The CDR3 extends over 16 amino acids. In germline, CDR1 is LNHDA, CDR2 SQIVND (reference sequence). Some clones are missing from TCRdb's copy, which holds only in-frame ones; the method was immunoSEQ multiplex PCR. The sample lists fewer than 90,000 clones, around 86% occurring once. V is TRBV19 and J is TRBJ1-2; 8 nucleotides match TRBD1. The receptor was isolated from a human donor with non-small cell lung cancer who had stable disease on radiotherapy plus ipilimumab. Material: peripheral blood, obtained from a patient treated with radiotherapy plus ipilimumab. The CDR3, as DNA: TGTGCCAGTAGTATAGAAGGGACAGGTGGAACAAATGGCTACACCTTC. Translated: CASSIEGTGGTNGYTF.